This TCR beta chain derives from a study of blood T cell repertoires in COVID-19. The wider study: The United States, Italy and Spain provided the acute and convalescent COVID-19 samples.

TCRdb's copy holds only in-frame clones and misses some; the assay was immunoSEQ multiplex PCR. The sample has a few hundred thousand clones, about 88% seen once. The J segment lost 1 base and the V segment lost 4 bases, leaving 7 bases of the junction unmatched. Germline CDR1 MGHRA, CDR2 YSYEKL. This CDR3 comprises 15 residues. This clonotype originated in a woman aged 55-70 years with acute or convalescent COVID-19. V is TRBV4-1 and J is TRBJ2-7, with TRBD1 matching over 7 bases. The specimen sequenced was peripheral blood. The CDR3 DNA is TGCGCCAGCAGCCCTACGACAGGGTTTTCCTACGAGCAGTACTTC. The encoded protein is CASSPTTGFSYEQYF.